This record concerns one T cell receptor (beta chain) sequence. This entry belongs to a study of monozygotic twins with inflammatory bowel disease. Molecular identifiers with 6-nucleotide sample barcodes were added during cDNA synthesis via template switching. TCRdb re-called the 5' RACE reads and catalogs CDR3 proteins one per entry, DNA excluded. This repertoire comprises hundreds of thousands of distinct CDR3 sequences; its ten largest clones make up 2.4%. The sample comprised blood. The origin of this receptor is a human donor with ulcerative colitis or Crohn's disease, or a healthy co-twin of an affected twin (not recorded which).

The chain's CDR3 is CAWSRTGVQPQHF. V usage is TRBV30 and J usage is TRBJ1-5; TCRdb gives TRBD1 as the D gene, but with no DNA this cannot be confirmed. The CDR3 extends over 13 amino acids. CDR1 is GTSNPN, CDR2 SVGIG, per germline (reference sequence).